These 27 T cell receptor beta chains came from one sample sequenced in a study of spatial heterogeneity in lung cancer (dated by TCRdb to between 2018 and 2021). Study-wide findings and limitations: A correlation was observed between the number of expanded intratumoral alpha and beta TCRs and the tumor nonsynonymous mutation count.

What these receptors recognize is not known. Reading the label with the study, this specimen's time point is: sample taken at primary tumor resection. The library was generated by 5' RACE. Sequencing instrument: NextSeq 500. TCRdb reanalyzed the raw reads on its own, using fastp at Q25 for trimming and MiXCR for clone calling, and kept in-frame beta chains. A single entry per CDR3 protein holds the most common genes and DNA from its merged rows. This sample has around 20,000 distinct CDR3 sequences in its table, and approximately 3% of those were observed once. The ten largest clones take up roughly 7.2% of the sample. Source: lung tumor tissue, taken at surgery. Receptors originate from a male donor with early-stage non-small cell lung cancer.

This clonotype was detected ten times or more. V gene TRBV11-2 combines with J gene TRBJ2-1; 9 bases map to TRBD1. The J segment lost 6 bases and the V segment lost 6 bases, leaving 12 bases of the junction unmatched. The germline V gene encodes CDR1 SGHAT and CDR2 FQNNGV. This CDR3 is built from 16 residues. The CDR3 sequence is CASRILGGDRVNEQFF. The CDR3 bases are TGTGCCAGCAGAATTCTCGGAGGGGACAGGGTCAATGAGCAGTTCTTC.

There are many counts of this clonotype. This chain uses TRBV30 with TRBJ2-7; D remains unclear. CDR1 and CDR2 (germline): GTSNPN, SVGIG (reference sequence). Trimming removed 2 bases from V and 7 bases from J, with 15 bases in between. The CDR3 totals 13 residues. DNA of the CDR3: TGTGCCTGGAGTAAACGGAACCTGGGAGAGCAGTACTTC. Protein sequence: CAWSKRNLGEQYF.

This clonotype was recorded many times. This chain links TRBV5-1 with TRBJ2-3; D perhaps matches TRBD2 (5 bases). Trimming stripped 2 bases from V and 0 bases from J, with 7 bases between. CDR1 and CDR2 from the germline V gene are SGHRS and YFSETQ. The CDR3 has 14 amino acids. CDR3 sequence: CASSLLVSTDTQYF. The DNA of the CDR3 is TGCGCCAGCAGCTTACTAGTGAGCACAGATACGCAGTATTTT.

This clonotype was recorded at least ten times. The gene calls are TRBV7-9 and TRBJ1-1; D gene unclear. Trimming took 0 bases from V and 0 from J, leaving 5 bases between them. This CDR3 has 14 residues. CDR1 and CDR2 (germline): SEHNR, FQNEAQ (reference sequence). The CDR3 DNA follows: TGTGCCAGCAGCTTAGCTTTTATGAACACTGAAGCTTTCTTT. This codes for CASSLAFMNTEAFF.

In its sample, this clonotype was seen many times. The V gene is TRBV29-1, the J gene TRBJ2-1; 10 bases fit TRBD2. In germline, CDR1 is SQVTM, CDR2 ANQGSEA. This CDR3 is built from 14 residues. After removal of 4 bases from V and 5 bases from J, the junction contained 5 bases not matched to a gene. CDR3 amino acids: CSVGKAGGHNEQFF. CDR3 in DNA: TGCAGCGTTGGGAAAGCGGGAGGGCACAATGAGCAGTTCTTC.

Judged by abundance, this clonotype is medium-sized. The chain carries TRBV20-1 and TRBJ2-6; D is uncertain. Trimming shortened V by 4 bases and J by 0 bases, and 4 bases separated the two germline ends. Germline V gene lookup returns CDR1 DFQATT and CDR2 SNEGSKA (reference sequence). This CDR3 contains 13 residues. Written as DNA, the CDR3 is TGCAGTGCTAAAGTCTCTGGGGCCAACGTCCTGACTTTC. Translated, it gives CSAKVSGANVLTF.

This clonotype was counted at least ten times. V and J are TRBV13 and TRBJ1-2; 7 positions match TRBD1. This CDR3 spans 14 amino acids. J was trimmed by 0 bases and V by 4 bases; bases with no gene match: 2. Germline V lookup: CDR1 PRHDT, CDR2 FYEKMQ (reference sequence). The CDR3 loop is CASSYDRANYGYTF. Written as DNA, the CDR3 is TGTGCCAGCAGCTACGACAGGGCTAACTATGGCTACACCTTC.

This clonotype was seen ten or more times. The chain joins TRBV18 to TRBJ2-5, with 8 bases matching TRBD1. The CDR3 consists of 14 residues. From germline, CDR1 is KGHSH and CDR2 LQKENI. J lost 3 bases, V lost 3 bases, and 3 bases had no gene match. CDR3 DNA sequence: TGTGCCAGCTCACCCGGACAGGGAAAAGAGACCCAGTACTTC. Amino acids: CASSPGQGKETQYF.

This clonotype was detected many times. The CDR3 is CASSLDRVSGELFF. In DNA form, the CDR3 reads TGTGCCAGCAGTTTGGACAGGGTTTCCGGGGAGCTGTTTTTT. The chain combines TRBV28 with TRBJ2-2; 8 nucleotides match TRBD1. The CDR3 spans 14 residues. CDR1 and CDR2 (germline): MDHEN, SYDVKM. V lost 3 bases and J lost 6; bases outside the gene matches: 3.

This clonotype was observed at least ten times. The chain carries TRBV14 and TRBJ2-3; TRBD1 agrees at 7 bases. V was pared by 4 bases and J by 4 bases, with 8 bases of the junction left unmatched. The germline V gene has CDR1 SGHDN and CDR2 FVKESK. The CDR3 spans 15 residues. As DNA, the CDR3 is TGTGCCAGCAGCCGTACAGGGGTGGTCGCAGATACGCAGTATTTT. It yields the protein CASSRTGVVADTQYF.

This clonotype was recorded at least ten times. The chain uses TRBV7-9 and TRBJ1-1, with D possibly matching TRBD1 (6 bases). CDR1 is SEHNR and CDR2 is FQNEAQ in the germline V gene (reference sequence). Between the trimmed V and J ends, which lost 5 bases and 1 base, there was a span of 8 bases. The CDR3 length is 13 residues. The CDR3 region has the DNA TGTGCCAGCAGCCCGACAGGGAACACTGAAGCTTTCTTT. This codes for CASSPTGNTEAFF.

Many counts were recorded for this clonotype. The gene calls are TRBV5-6 and TRBJ2-7, with 10 positions matching TRBD1. The CDR3 consists of 14 residues. Per the germline V gene, CDR1 is SGHDT and CDR2 is YYEEEE. Trimming removed 2 bases from V and 2 bases from J; junction bases left unmatched: 1. The DNA of the CDR3 is TGTGCCAGCAGCTTAGGACAGGGGGCCTACGAGCAGTACTTC. Protein: CASSLGQGAYEQYF.

This clonotype was seen ten or more times. The rearrangement links TRBV4-2 to TRBJ2-3; the D is unclear. Germline CDR1 reads LGHNA; CDR2 reads YNFKEQ. V lost 1 base and J 2 bases, leaving 13 bases between the germline ends. The CDR3 sequence is 16 residues long. CDR3 region: CASSQGPVAATDTQYF. DNA for the CDR3: TGTGCCAGCAGCCAAGGACCAGTCGCCGCCACAGATACGCAGTATTTT.

The table lists this clonotype with many counts. The V call is TRBV2, the J call TRBJ2-7; 8 bases fit TRBD1. Per germline, CDR1 SNHLY and CDR2 FYNNEI. V was clipped by 3 bases and J by 3 bases; unmatched bases: 7. The CDR3 has 15 amino acids. CDR3 region: CASSEPDRGLYEQYF. In DNA, the CDR3 is TGTGCCAGCAGTGAGCCTGACAGGGGCCTCTACGAGCAGTACTTC.

This clonotype was counted at least ten times. This chain connects TRBV6-2 or TRBV6-3 to TRBJ2-7; no clear D gene. Germline V lookup: CDR1 MNHEY, CDR2 SVGEGT. Trimming left V 5 bases short and J 1 base short, with 12 bases between. The CDR3 is 14 residues long. This CDR3 is CASSTWTASYEQYF. As DNA, the CDR3 is TGTGCCAGCAGTACCTGGACGGCTTCCTACGAGCAGTACTTC.

This clonotype has at least ten counts. The gene calls are TRBV7-2 and TRBJ1-2; possible D gene TRBD1, 5 bases. V lost 1 base, J lost 4 bases, and 13 bases lay in between. CDR1 SGHTA and CDR2 FQGNSA come from the germline V gene. This CDR3 contains 15 residues. CDR3: CASSLDGGGSYGYTF. The CDR3 DNA follows: TGTGCCAGCAGCTTAGATGGGGGAGGGAGCTATGGCTACACCTTC.

Ten or more counts support this clonotype. The chain employs TRBV20-1 and TRBJ1-1; TRBD1 agrees at 7 bases. This CDR3 spans 13 amino acids. Germline CDR1 reads DFQATT; CDR2 reads SNEGSKA (reference sequence). The V gene end was trimmed by 3 bases and the J gene end by 0 bases; junction bases not matched to a gene: 1. CDR3 sequence (DNA): TGCAGTGCTAGCAGGGGGGTGAACACTGAAGCTTTCTTT. It translates to CSASRGVNTEAFF.

At least ten counts were recorded for this clonotype. This chain connects TRBV6-2 or TRBV6-3 to TRBJ2-3; 7 bases agree with TRBD2. The CDR3 covers 15 residues. Unmatched junction bases numbered 4, after V lost 2 bases and J lost 2 bases. Germline V lookup: CDR1 MNHEY, CDR2 SVGEGT. Here the CDR3 DNA reads TGTGCCAGCAGTTACGGGCGGGGGATCACAGATACGCAGTATTTT. Translated: CASSYGRGITDTQYF.

Many counts were recorded for this clonotype. This sequence joins TRBV12-3 or TRBV12-4 and TRBJ2-7, with 7 bases that match TRBD2. This CDR3 is 12 amino acids long. J gave up 4 bases and V 3 bases, and 0 bases lay outside the gene matches. The CDR3, as DNA: TGTGCCAGCAGTTTCGGGGGGTACGAGCAGTACTTC. The encoded protein is CASSFGGYEQYF.

This clonotype has at least ten counts. The chain employs TRBV18 and TRBJ2-3; TRBD1 matches at 9 bases. CDR1 KGHSH and CDR2 LQKENI come from the germline V gene. The CDR3 sequence is 16 residues long. V shed 2 bases, J shed 3 bases, and the junction held 6 bases outside the gene matches. The CDR3 sequence is CASSPIGQGMTDTQYF. The CDR3 DNA reads TGTGCCAGCTCACCAATCGGACAGGGGATGACAGATACGCAGTATTTT.

This clonotype was observed at least ten times. The chain carries TRBV11-2 and TRBJ2-1; D remains unclear. Germline V gene data show CDR1 as SGHAT and CDR2 as FQNNGV. CDR3 length: 12 residues. The germline V and J ends were trimmed by 6 bases and 9 bases, with 12 bases remaining between them. Here the CDR3 reads CASRQSISEQFF. CDR3 nucleotides: TGTGCCAGCAGACAATCAATCAGTGAGCAGTTCTTC.

The sample holds many counts of this clonotype. The chain uses TRBV5-1 and TRBJ1-2; 9 bases fit TRBD1. V trimming: 3 bases; J trimming: 6 bases; junction bases outside the gene matches: 6. Germline V gene lookup returns CDR1 SGHRS and CDR2 YFSETQ. The CDR3 loop spans 14 amino acids. For the CDR3, the DNA is TGCGCCAGCAGCTCGGCCTGGACAGGGGATGGCTACACCTTC. Amino acids: CASSSAWTGDGYTF.

The chain couples TRBV12-3 or TRBV12-4 to TRBJ2-2; D is tentatively TRBD1 or TRBD2 (5 bases each). Deletions cut 0 bases from V and 9 bases from J, with 14 bases between. This CDR3 is built from 15 residues. The CDR3 DNA sequence: TGTGCCAGCAGTTTAGCGCGAGGGGTAACCCGGGAGCTGTTTTTT. As protein: CASSLARGVTRELFF.

This clonotype appeared many times. V gene TRBV7-9 combines with J gene TRBJ2-1; 11 nucleotides align to TRBD1. This CDR3 has 15 amino acids. V lost 3 bases to trimming and J lost 8 bases; unmatched junction nucleotides: 6. Per germline, CDR1 SEHNR and CDR2 FQNEAQ (reference sequence). The CDR3 here is CASSFGGTGGYEQFF. The CDR3 DNA reads as TGTGCCAGCAGCTTTGGGGGGACAGGGGGATATGAGCAGTTCTTC.

This clonotype was seen ten or more times. J is TRBJ2-7 and V is TRBV5-6; D gene uncertain. V was cut by 1 base and J by 3 bases, with 2 bases left in between. Germline CDR1 SGHDT, CDR2 YYEEEE. The CDR3 spans 11 residues. CDR3 nucleotides: TGTGCCAGCAGCTTGTTCTACGAGCAGTACTTC. Translation: CASSLFYEQYF.

The table lists this clonotype with many counts. This chain uses TRBV29-1 with TRBJ2-1; 9 positions agree with TRBD2. The J segment lost 1 base and the V segment lost 0 bases, leaving 7 bases of the junction unmatched. The CDR3 runs to 17 residues. Germline loops: CDR1 SQVTM, CDR2 ANQGSEA. In DNA, the CDR3 is TGCAGCGTTGAAGATCCGGCTAGCGGGGAGTCCTACAATGAGCAGTTCTTC. Protein sequence: CSVEDPASGESYNEQFF.

This clonotype was seen repeatedly, ten times or more. CDR3 amino acids: CASSLQADTGELFF. In DNA form, the CDR3 reads TGCGCCAGCAGCTTGCAGGCGGACACCGGGGAGCTGTTTTTT. V and J are TRBV5-1 and TRBJ2-2; D is undetermined. V was shortened by 1 base and J by 3 bases, with 7 bases between the two germline ends. The CDR3 loop spans 14 amino acids. In germline, CDR1 is SGHRS, CDR2 YFSETQ.